This T cell receptor beta chain came from a study of control samples from healthy donors and cancer patients. Deletions cut 5 bases from V and 8 bases from J, with 19 bases between. The CDR3 extends over 15 amino acids. Germline V gene lookup returns CDR1 PRHDT and CDR2 FYEKMQ (reference sequence). Generated by immunoSEQ multiplex PCR, the TCRdb table keeps only in-frame clones and is missing some. Of approximately 90,000 clones in the sample, 65% to 85% were seen once. The TCR comes from an older man with lung cancer. The chain is built from TRBV13 and TRBJ2-1; either TRBD1 or TRBD2 may supply D (6 bases each). The sample was PBMCs. The CDR3 DNA is TGTGCCAGCAGCGACCACGGGGGCTTTGTCGATGAGCAGTTCTTC. Amino acid sequence: CASSDHGGFVDEQFF.